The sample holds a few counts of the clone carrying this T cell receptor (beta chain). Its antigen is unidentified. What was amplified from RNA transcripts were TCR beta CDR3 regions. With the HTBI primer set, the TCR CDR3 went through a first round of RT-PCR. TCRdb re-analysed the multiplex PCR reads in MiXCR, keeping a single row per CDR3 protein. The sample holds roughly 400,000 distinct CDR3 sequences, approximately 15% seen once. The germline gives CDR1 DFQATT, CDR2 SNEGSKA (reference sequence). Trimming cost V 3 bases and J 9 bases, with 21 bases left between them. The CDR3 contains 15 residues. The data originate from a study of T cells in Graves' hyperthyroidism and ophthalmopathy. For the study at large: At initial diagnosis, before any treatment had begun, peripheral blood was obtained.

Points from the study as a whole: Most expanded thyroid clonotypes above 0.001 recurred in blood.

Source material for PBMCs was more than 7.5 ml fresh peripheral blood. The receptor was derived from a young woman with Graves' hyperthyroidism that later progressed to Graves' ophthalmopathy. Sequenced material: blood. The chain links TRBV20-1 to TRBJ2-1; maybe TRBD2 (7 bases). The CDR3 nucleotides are TGCAGTGCTAGTTGGGGGGGCCCTGGGTACGGTGAGCAGTTCTTC. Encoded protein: CSASWGGPGYGEQFF.